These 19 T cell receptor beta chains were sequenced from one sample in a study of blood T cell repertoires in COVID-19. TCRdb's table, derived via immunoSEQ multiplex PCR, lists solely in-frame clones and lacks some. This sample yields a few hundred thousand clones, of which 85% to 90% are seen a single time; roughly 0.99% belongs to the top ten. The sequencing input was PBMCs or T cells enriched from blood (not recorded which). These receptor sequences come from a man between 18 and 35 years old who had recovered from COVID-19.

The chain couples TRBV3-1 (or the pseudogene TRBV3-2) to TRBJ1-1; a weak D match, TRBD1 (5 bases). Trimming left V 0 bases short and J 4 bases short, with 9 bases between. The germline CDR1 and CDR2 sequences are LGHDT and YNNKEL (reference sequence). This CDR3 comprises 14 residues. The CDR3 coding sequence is TGTGCCAGCAGCCAAGAAGGGAGGGGCACTGAAGCTTTCTTT. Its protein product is CASSQEGRGTEAFF.

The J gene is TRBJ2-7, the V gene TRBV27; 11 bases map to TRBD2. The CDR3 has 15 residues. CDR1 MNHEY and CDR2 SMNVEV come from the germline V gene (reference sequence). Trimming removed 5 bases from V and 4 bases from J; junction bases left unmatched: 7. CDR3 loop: CASSEGLAELYEQYF. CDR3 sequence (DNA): TGTGCCAGCAGTGAGGGACTAGCGGAACTGTACGAGCAGTACTTC.

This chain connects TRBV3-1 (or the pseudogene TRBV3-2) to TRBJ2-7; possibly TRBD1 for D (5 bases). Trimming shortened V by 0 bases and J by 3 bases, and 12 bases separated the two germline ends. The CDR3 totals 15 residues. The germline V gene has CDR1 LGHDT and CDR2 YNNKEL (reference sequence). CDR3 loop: CASSQDRDGFYEQYF. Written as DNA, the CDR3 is TGTGCCAGCAGCCAAGACAGGGATGGCTTCTACGAGCAGTACTTC.

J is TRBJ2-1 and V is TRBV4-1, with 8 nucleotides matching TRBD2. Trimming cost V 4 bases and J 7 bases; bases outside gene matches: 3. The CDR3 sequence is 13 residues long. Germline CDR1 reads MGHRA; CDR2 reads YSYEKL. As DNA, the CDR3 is TGCGCCAGCAGCCGAGGCGGGGGGAATGAGCAGTTCTTC. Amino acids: CASSRGGGNEQFF.

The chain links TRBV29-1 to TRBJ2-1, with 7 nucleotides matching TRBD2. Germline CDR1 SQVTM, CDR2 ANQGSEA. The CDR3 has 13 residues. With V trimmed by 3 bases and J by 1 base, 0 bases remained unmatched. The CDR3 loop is CSVEGGSYNEQFF. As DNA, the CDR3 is TGCAGCGTTGAGGGAGGGTCCTACAATGAGCAGTTCTTC.

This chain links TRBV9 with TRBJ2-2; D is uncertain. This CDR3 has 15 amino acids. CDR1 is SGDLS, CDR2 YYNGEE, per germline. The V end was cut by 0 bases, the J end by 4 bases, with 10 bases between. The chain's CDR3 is CASSVDRYRTGELFF. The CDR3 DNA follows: TGTGCCAGCAGCGTAGATCGGTATCGCACCGGGGAGCTGTTTTTT.

The chain's CDR3 is CARRDPGQATEAFF. The CDR3 coding sequence is TGTGCCAGAAGGGACCCGGGACAGGCCACTGAAGCTTTCTTT. This chain joins TRBV5-3 and TRBJ1-1; TRBD1 agrees at 8 bases. TRBV5-3 is recorded as an ORF, its role being uncertain. Unmatched junction bases numbered 7, after V lost 5 bases and J lost 4 bases. The CDR3 consists of 14 residues.

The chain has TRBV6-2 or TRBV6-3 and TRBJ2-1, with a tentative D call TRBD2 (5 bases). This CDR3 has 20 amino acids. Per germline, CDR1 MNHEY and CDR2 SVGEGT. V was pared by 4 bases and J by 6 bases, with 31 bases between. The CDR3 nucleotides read TGTGCCAGCAGTTTTTTACGCGAGATGGGGATCCCTCTAGCAGGCAATGAGCAGTTCTTC. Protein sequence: CASSFLREMGIPLAGNEQFF.

This CDR3 is CASSPSGAQETQYF. The CDR3 bases are TGTGCCAGCTCACCGTCAGGGGCCCAAGAGACCCAGTACTTC. J is TRBJ2-5 and V is TRBV18; D is possibly TRBD1 (6 bases). The germline V and J ends were trimmed by 3 bases and 1 base, with 9 bases remaining between them. Germline CDR1 and CDR2: KGHSH and LQKENI. The CDR3 contains 14 residues.

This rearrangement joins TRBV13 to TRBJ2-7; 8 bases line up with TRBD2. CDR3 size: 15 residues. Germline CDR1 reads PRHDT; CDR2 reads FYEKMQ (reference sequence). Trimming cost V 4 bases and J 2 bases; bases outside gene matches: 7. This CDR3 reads CASSSRLALTYEQYF. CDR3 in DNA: TGTGCCAGCAGCTCTCGACTAGCGTTGACCTACGAGCAGTACTTC.

In DNA form, the CDR3 reads TGCAGCGTGGGTGAGGGTGGGTACGAGCAGTACTTC. It yields the protein CSVGEGGYEQYF. The chain has TRBV29-1 and TRBJ2-7; TRBD2 is a possible D gene (5 bases). The CDR3 length is 12 residues. Per germline, CDR1 SQVTM and CDR2 ANQGSEA. Trimming took 6 bases from V and 4 from J, leaving 13 bases between them.

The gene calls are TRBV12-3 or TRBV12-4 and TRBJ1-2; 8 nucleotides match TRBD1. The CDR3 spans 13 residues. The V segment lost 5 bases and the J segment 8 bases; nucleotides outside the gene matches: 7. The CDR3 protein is CASSVDRAWGYTF. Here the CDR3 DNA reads TGTGCCAGCAGTGTGGACAGGGCCTGGGGCTACACCTTC.

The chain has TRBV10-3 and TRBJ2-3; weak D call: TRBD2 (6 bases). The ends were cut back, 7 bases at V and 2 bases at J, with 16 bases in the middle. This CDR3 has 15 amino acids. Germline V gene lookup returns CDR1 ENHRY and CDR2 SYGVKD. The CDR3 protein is CAINPGGSNTDTQYF. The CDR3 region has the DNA TGTGCCATCAACCCCGGAGGGAGCAACACAGATACGCAGTATTTT.

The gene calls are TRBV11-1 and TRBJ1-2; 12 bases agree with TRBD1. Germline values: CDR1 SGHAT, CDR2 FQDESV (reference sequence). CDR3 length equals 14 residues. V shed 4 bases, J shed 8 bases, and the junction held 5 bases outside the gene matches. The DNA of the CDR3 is TGTGCCAGCAGCTCCGGGACAGGGGGCTTAGGCTACACCTTC. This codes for CASSSGTGGLGYTF.

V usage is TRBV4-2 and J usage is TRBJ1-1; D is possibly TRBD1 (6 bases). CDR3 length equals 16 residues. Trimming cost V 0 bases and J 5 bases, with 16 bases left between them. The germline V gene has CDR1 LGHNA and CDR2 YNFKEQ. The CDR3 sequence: CASSQDREGGRTEAFF. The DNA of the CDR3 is TGTGCCAGCAGCCAAGATCGAGAGGGGGGGAGGACTGAAGCTTTCTTT.

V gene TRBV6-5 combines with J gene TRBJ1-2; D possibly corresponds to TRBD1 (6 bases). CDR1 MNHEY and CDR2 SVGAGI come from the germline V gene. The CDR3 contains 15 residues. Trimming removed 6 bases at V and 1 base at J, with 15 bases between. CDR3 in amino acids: CASRMGGADNYGYTF. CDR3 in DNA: TGTGCCAGCAGGATGGGGGGGGCCGATAACTATGGCTACACCTTC.

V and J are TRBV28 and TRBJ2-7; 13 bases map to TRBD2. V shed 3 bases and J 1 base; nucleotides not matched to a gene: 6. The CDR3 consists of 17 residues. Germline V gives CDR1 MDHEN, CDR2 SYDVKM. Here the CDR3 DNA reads TGTGCCAGCAGTTTGATTCGGACTAGCGGGGGATCCTACGAGCAGTACTTC. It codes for CASSLIRTSGGSYEQYF.

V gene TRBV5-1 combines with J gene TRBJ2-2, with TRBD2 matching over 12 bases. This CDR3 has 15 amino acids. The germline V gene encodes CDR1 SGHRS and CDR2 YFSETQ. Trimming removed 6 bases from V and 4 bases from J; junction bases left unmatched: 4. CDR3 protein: CASTGLAGSTGELFF. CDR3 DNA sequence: TGCGCCAGCACCGGACTAGCGGGATCCACCGGGGAGCTGTTTTTT.

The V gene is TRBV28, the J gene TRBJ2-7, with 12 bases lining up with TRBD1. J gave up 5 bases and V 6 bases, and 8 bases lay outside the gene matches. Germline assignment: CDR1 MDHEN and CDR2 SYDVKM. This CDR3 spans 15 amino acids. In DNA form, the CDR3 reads TGTGCCAGCAGCCCTCCGGGACAGGGGGCGAACGAGCAGTACTTC. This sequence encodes CASSPPGQGANEQYF.